Following are 11 T cell receptor beta chains from one sample sequenced in a study of Ad26.COV2.S vaccination and SARS-CoV-2 variants. Treatment indicated: over 15 received Ad26.COV2.S at low or high dose, single or two shots; about 5 received placebo; per-sample allocation not given. Specimen acquisition occurred on day 63 following the initial vaccine or placebo injection. TCRdb's copy holds only in-frame clones and misses some; the assay was immunoSEQ multiplex PCR. This sample has 500,000 or so clones, with approximately 90% found just once. The sample consisted of peripheral blood, taken in a trial of Ad26.COV2.S vaccine versus placebo. The receptors were gathered from a person aged 18-60 years who received the Ad26.COV2.S COVID-19 vaccine or a placebo.

The gene calls are TRBV9 and TRBJ2-6; D remains ambiguous. Germline V gives CDR1 SGDLS, CDR2 YYNGEE. Between the trimmed V and J ends, which lost 0 bases and 0 bases, there was a span of 10 bases. The CDR3 sequence is 17 residues long. The CDR3 nucleotides are TGTGCCAGCAGCGTAGGTCCCTTCGGCTCTGGGGCCAACGTCCTGACTTTC. It specifies CASSVGPFGSGANVLTF.

This rearrangement joins TRBV5-4 to TRBJ2-3; 7 bases line up with TRBD1. There are 17 residues in the CDR3. V gave up 3 bases and J gave up 0 bases; unmatched junction bases: 10. Germline V CDR1 and CDR2: SGHNT, YYREEE (reference sequence). CDR3 protein: CASSSFAGTVSTDTQYF. The CDR3 nucleotides read TGTGCCAGCAGCTCGTTTGCCGGGACAGTAAGCACAGATACGCAGTATTTT. Combining the CDR3 with reference TRBV5-4 and TRBJ2-3 gives the whole variable domain ETGVTQSPTHLIKTRGQQVTLRCSSQSGHNTVSWYQQALGQGPQFIFQYYREEENGRGNFPPRFSGLQFPNYSSELNVNALELDDSALYLCASSSFAGTVSTDTQYFGPGTRLTVL.

This clone was found once. The chain has TRBV19 and TRBJ1-5, with D perhaps TRBD1 (5 bases). Per germline, CDR1 LNHDA and CDR2 SQIVND (reference sequence). V lost 3 bases to trimming and J lost 3 bases, with 9 bases between them. The CDR3 runs to 14 residues. As DNA, the CDR3 is TGTGCCAGTAGTATGGGGCAGGCCAATCAGCCCCAGCATTTT. Its translation is CASSMGQANQPQHF.

The chain uses TRBV6-2 or TRBV6-3 and TRBJ2-7, with D uncertain. V was cut by 5 bases and J by 6 bases, with 8 bases left in between. Germline V gene lookup returns CDR1 MNHEY and CDR2 SVGEGT. The CDR3 contains 11 residues. The CDR3 loop reads CASSRPSEQYF. CDR3 coding DNA: TGTGCCAGCAGTCGGCCGAGCGAGCAGTACTTC.

This clone came up once. J is TRBJ1-1 and V is TRBV2; maybe TRBD1 (6 bases). The CDR3 is 14 residues long. Germline CDR1 reads SNHLY; CDR2 reads FYNNEI. Trimming cost V 8 bases and J 0 bases, with 13 bases left between them. CDR3: CASVRDNLNTEAFF. CDR3 DNA: TGTGCCAGCGTTAGGGACAATTTGAACACTGAAGCTTTCTTT. Drawing the rest from reference TRBV2 and TRBJ1-1, the complete variable domain is EPEVTQTPSHQVTQMGQEVILRCVPISNHLYFYWYRQILGQKVEFLVSFYNNEISEKSEIFDDQFSVERPDGSNFTLKIRSTKLEDSAMYFCASVRDNLNTEAFFGQGTRLTVV.

The chain employs TRBV28 and TRBJ1-5, with no clear D. This CDR3 comprises 14 residues. The germline gives CDR1 MDHEN, CDR2 SYDVKM. V lost 4 bases and J lost 0, with 7 bases in between. The CDR3 DNA is TGTGCCAGCAGTTCCCATTATAGCAATCAGCCCCAGCATTTT. The encoded protein is CASSSHYSNQPQHF.

V is TRBV12-3 or TRBV12-4 and J is TRBJ1-6; D gene uncertain. The CDR3 is 12 amino acids. Trimming removed 3 bases at V and 7 bases at J, with 4 bases between. Here the CDR3 reads CASSFPNSPLHF. The CDR3 region has the DNA TGTGCCAGCAGTTTTCCAAATTCACCCCTCCACTTT.

The V gene is TRBV7-9, the J gene TRBJ2-5, with TRBD2 as a possible D gene (5 bases). Germline V CDR1 and CDR2: SEHNR, FQNEAQ (reference sequence). Trimming took off 2 bases at V and 5 bases at J, with 15 bases between the two ends. The CDR3 is made up of 15 amino acids. The DNA for the CDR3 is TGTGCCAGCAGCTTAAGGGCGGCGGGCCGGGAGACCCAGTACTTC. Translating gives CASSLRAAGRETQYF.

The chain joins TRBV7-2 to TRBJ2-2; D ambiguous. CDR1 and CDR2 from the germline V gene are SGHTA and FQGNSA. Deletions cut 1 base from V and 7 bases from J, with 7 bases between. The CDR3 runs 13 residues. Written as DNA, the CDR3 is TGTGCCAGCAGCTTAGTAACGGGCGGGGAGCTGTTTTTT. Translated, it gives CASSLVTGGELFF.

The chain uses TRBV4-1 and TRBJ2-5; 8 positions match TRBD2. J lost 5 bases, V lost 1 base, and 18 bases had no gene match. From germline, CDR1 is MGHRA and CDR2 YSYEKL. The CDR3 length is 19 residues. The CDR3 loop is CASSQVLAGQGLEGETQYF. For the CDR3, the DNA is TGCGCCAGCAGCCAAGTGCTAGCGGGCCAAGGATTGGAGGGGGAGACCCAGTACTTC.

The CDR3 loop is CASSQDTSLTSGGTQYF. The CDR3, as DNA: TGCGCCAGCAGCCAAGATACTAGTCTAACCTCGGGGGGTACGCAGTATTTT. This rearrangement joins TRBV4-3 to TRBJ2-3; TRBD2 matches 7 bases. Germline V gives CDR1 LGHNA, CDR2 YSLEER. This CDR3 spans 17 amino acids. V gave up 0 bases and J gave up 8 bases; unmatched junction bases: 14.